Sequencing of this T cell receptor beta chain was carried out in a study of OX40 agonist ivuxolimab in advanced cancers. Study-wide context: All patients had ivuxolimab intravenously every 2 weeks at 0.01 to 10 mg/kg.

Method: immunoSEQ multiplex PCR; TCRdb's copy keeps in-frame clones and lacks some. The sample has about 53,000 clones; 88% are singletons. This CDR3 is built from 12 residues. Between the trimmed V and J ends, which lost 5 bases and 13 bases, there was a span of 17 bases. Germline lookup yields CDR1 SGHNT and CDR2 YENEEA. The chain carries TRBV11-3 and TRBJ1-2, with a tentative D call TRBD1 (6 bases). Source: CD4+ or CD8+ T cells sorted from blood, taken in a trial of the OX40 agonist ivuxolimab. The sequence derives from an adult with an advanced solid tumor such as melanoma, head and neck, liver or kidney cancer. The CDR3 DNA sequence: TGTGCCAGCAGCGCGGGACACCCTCAGGCCACCTTC. This gives the protein CASSAGHPQATF.